This paragraph covers one T cell receptor beta chain sequence. The sample is drawn from a study of blood T cell repertoires in COVID-19. CDR1 is LGHNA and CDR2 is YSLEER in the germline V gene. The CDR3 has 18 residues. The V gene end was trimmed by 4 bases and the J gene end by 5 bases; junction bases not matched to a gene: 16. Using immunoSEQ multiplex PCR, the repertoire was profiled, and TCRdb retains in-frame clones only, with some absent. The sample contains about 220,000 clones, around 88% of which appear only once. Sequencing was carried out using PBMCs or T cells enriched from blood (not recorded which). The V gene is TRBV4-3, the J gene TRBJ2-1; 8 nucleotides match TRBD2. The source is a woman between 45 and 60 years old with acute COVID-19. The CDR3 DNA reads as TGCGCCAGCAGCCCATCCCCCGGACTAGCCTCGGGGAACAATGAGCAGTTCTTC. This translates into CASSPSPGLASGNNEQFF.